A selection of T cell receptor beta chains follows, all from one sample in a study of memory CD4+ T cells and cytomegalovirus serostatus. Libraries were prepared by immunoSEQ multiplex PCR; TCRdb keeps only in-frame clonotypes and omits some of them. The sample yields roughly 28,000 clones, about 75% seen once. The sequencing input was memory CD4+ T cells from blood. The receptors here all came from an adult in good health and CMV-seronegative. The CDR3 runs from the conserved cysteine through the conserved F or W. D genes are given only for firm matches. Some rows mark clone size as missing; the rest say once, few, many or name a class of expanded clone.

>TRBJ2-7|TRBV5-4|NA|NA
NA
CASSPVLGGNEQYF
>TRBJ2-1|TRBV19|few|TRBD2
TGTGCCAGTAGTAACCCGGGACTAGTAGGCAATGAGCAGTTCTTC
CASSNPGLVGNEQFF
>TRBJ1-1|TRBV4-3|few|TRBD1
TGCGCCAGCAGCCAGCGACAGGGGGCGGTAAACACTGAAGCTTTCTTT
CASSQRQGAVNTEAFF
>TRBJ1-1|TRBV19|NA|NA
TGTGCCACCTACTCCCAGGGTAAAGCTTTCTTT
CATYSQGKAFF
>TRBJ2-5|TRBV7-6|NA|NA
TGTGCCAGCAGCTTAGCGAGGACAAAGACCCAGTACTTC
CASSLARTKTQYF
>TRBJ1-2|TRBV6-5|NA|TRBD1
TGTGCCAGCAGAGCCGACAGGGCAACTAACTATGGCTACACCTTC
CASRADRATNYGYTF
>TRBJ2-6|TRBV6-5|NA|NA
TGTGCCAGCCGGAACTCTGGGGCCAACGTCCTGACTTTC
CASRNSGANVLTF
>TRBJ2-7|TRBV6-5|NA|TRBD1
TGTGCCAGCAGGCTCACAGGGGCAAGCTCCTACGAGCAGTACTTC
CASRLTGASSYEQYF
>TRBJ2-5|TRBV11-2|NA|TRBD2
TGTGCCAGCAGCCCCACGGGGGGGGGAGTGGAGACCCAGTACTTC
CASSPTGGGVETQYF
>TRBJ2-5|TRBV29-1|few|TRBD2
TGCAGCGTTGAAATCGTGGGAGGGGAGGGTGCCTACCAAGAGACCCAGTACTTC
CSVEIVGGEGAYQETQYF
>TRBJ2-7|TRBV19|NA|TRBD2
TGTGCCAGTAGTATCGGCGGGGGGGACTACGAGCAGTACTTC
CASSIGGGDYEQYF
>TRBJ1-5|TRBV28|NA|TRBD1
TGTGCCAGCAGTTATCGAGGGACAGGGGTTGGGGGTCAGCCCCAGCATTTT
CASSYRGTGVGGQPQHF
>TRBJ2-3|TRBV11-3|once|TRBD1
TGTGCCAGCAGTCGAGCCGGGACAGGGTTGGATACGCAGTATTTT
CASSRAGTGLDTQYF
>TRBJ1-1|TRBV5-4|once|NA
TGTGCCAGCAGCTTGAACAGGAGGAACACTGAAGCTTTCTTT
CASSLNRRNTEAFF
>TRBJ1-6|TRBV7-4|NA|TRBD1
TGTGCCAGCAGCTTAGCGCCGGGACAGGAAAATTCACCCCTCCACTTT
CASSLAPGQENSPLHF
>TRBJ2-5|TRBV5-1|NA|NA
TGCGCCAGCAGCTTGGGAAGGGGCCAAGAGACCCAGTACTTC
CASSLGRGQETQYF
>TRBJ1-1|TRBV30|NA|NA
TGTGCCTGGAGTGAAGGGGATCCTGAAGCTTTCTTT
CAWSEGDPEAFF
>TRBJ1-1|TRBV5-1|NA|NA
TGCGCCAGCAGCTCGAGCACCGGGGCCAACACTGAAGCTTTCTTT
CASSSSTGANTEAFF
>TRBJ2-3|TRBV18|few|TRBD2
TGTGCCAGCTCACCACCTTTAGCGGGCGCAGATACGCAGTATTTT
CASSPPLAGADTQYF
>TRBJ2-3|TRBV4-1|NA|NA
TGCGCCAGCAGCCGACAGCTCCGCACAGATACGCAGTATTTT
CASSRQLRTDTQYF
>TRBJ1-4|TRBV5-1|few|NA
TGCGCCAGCAGCTCTCAACACGGCAGGGCCCGGGAACTGTTTTTT
CASSSQHGRARELFF
>TRBJ2-1|TRBV4-1|NA|NA
TGCGCCAGCAGCCACGCGGGATCTGCCTACAATGAGCAGTTCTTC
CASSHAGSAYNEQFF
>TRBJ2-7|TRBV5-6|NA|TRBD2
TGTGCCAGCAGCCCCACGACTAGCGGGAGTATCTACGAGCAGTACTTC
CASSPTTSGSIYEQYF
>TRBJ1-1|TRBV12-2|NA|NA
TGTGCAAGTCGCTTATTAGTTCGGGGGGCAAGCACTGAAGCTTTCTTT
CASRLLVRGASTEAFF
>TRBJ1-2|TRBV28|NA|NA
TGTGCCAGCAGTGTACAGGGATCTAACTATGGCTACACCTTC
CASSVQGSNYGYTF
>TRBJ2-2|TRBV29-1|NA|NA
TGCAGCGTTGGGTCTGGGTTGGGCACCGGGGAGCTGTTTTTT
CSVGSGLGTGELFF
>TRBJ2-1|TRBV10-3|NA|TRBD2
TGTGCCATCAGTGATCTAGCGGGAGGGTCCCATGAGCAGTTCTTC
CAISDLAGGSHEQFF
>TRBJ1-6|TRBV27|NA|NA
TGTGCCAGCAGTTTAGGAAGCGGCAGGGTGCACTTT
CASSLGSGRVHF
>TRBJ2-7|TRBV27|NA|NA
TGTGCCAGCAGTTTGAGACAGGGAGGGGGGAATACCTACGAGCAGTACTTC
CASSLRQGGGNTYEQYF
>TRBJ1-5|TRBV6-5|NA|TRBD1
TGTGCCAGCAGTACGGGACAGGGAGATTATCAGCCCCAGCATTTT
CASSTGQGDYQPQHF
>TRBJ1-2|TRBV19|NA|NA
TGTGCCAGTAGTATTCGACCGCTCGATGGCTACACCTTC
CASSIRPLDGYTF
>TRBJ2-2|TRBV15|few|NA
TGTGCCACCAGCAGAGACGGGGGCCTCACCGGGGAGCTGTTTTTT
CATSRDGGLTGELFF
>TRBJ1-2|TRBV30|few|TRBD1
TGTGCCTGGAGAAAAGGGGGCCTTGGCTACACCTTC
CAWRKGGLGYTF
>TRBJ2-5|TRBV7-8|NA|NA
TGTGCCAGCAGCTTAAGGCCCAGCCAAGAGACCCAGTACTTC
CASSLRPSQETQYF
>TRBJ1-1|TRBV6-5|NA|TRBD1
TGTGCCAGCAGTTACTCCGATGGACAGGGAACGGCTTTCTTT
CASSYSDGQGTAFF
>TRBJ2-7|TRBV6-6|NA|NA
TGTGCCAGCAGTTACTCGGGCGGGGGCGACTACGAGCAGTACTTC
CASSYSGGGDYEQYF
>TRBJ1-3|TRBV7-2|NA|NA
TGTGCCAGCAGTCCCCTAGGGGGAAACACTATATATTTT
CASSPLGGNTIYF
>TRBJ1-1|TRBV11-2|NA|TRBD1
TGTGCCAGCAGCCCACGACAGGGGGTCCCTGAAGCTTTCTTT
CASSPRQGVPEAFF
>TRBJ2-1|TRBV28|NA|TRBD2
TGTGCCAGCAGTCCCGGCGGGGGGTGGGATGAGCAGTTCTTC
CASSPGGGWDEQFF
>TRBJ2-2|TRBV29-1|NA|NA
TGCAGCGTCTCTGGTAGGGTCGGCGGGGAGCTGTTTTTT
CSVSGRVGGELFF
>TRBJ2-1|TRBV30|NA|TRBD2
TGTGCCTGGAGTACCGGGACTACCGACGGTGAGCAGTTCTTC
CAWSTGTTDGEQFF
>TRBJ1-4|TRBV19|NA|NA
TGTGCCAGTAGTATTATGGGAGGGAGAATCCCAACTAATGAAAAACTGTTTTTT
CASSIMGGRIPTNEKLFF
>TRBJ2-2|TRBV11-2|NA|TRBD2
TGTGCCAGCAGGAGGGGAGCGGGAGGGCCTCTCGGGGAGCTGTTTTTT
CASRRGAGGPLGELFF
>TRBJ1-2|TRBV25-1|once|NA
TGTGCCAGCAGCACAGAGTTCTATGGCTACACCTTC
CASSTEFYGYTF